The 6 T cell receptor beta chains below come from one sample, sequenced in a study of neurological immune-mediated disorders (dated by TCRdb to the late 2010s). Receptor amplification or capture employed 5' RACE. The instrument was an Illumina HiSeq 2500. TCRdb's own reprocessing of the public reads used fastp at Q25 and MiXCR and kept productive beta chains. Merged by CDR3 protein, the rows form single entries marked with the most common genes and DNA. The sample records about 53,000 distinct CDR3 sequences, roughly 17% of which are singletons. 3.5% to 4.5% of the sample comes from the top ten. Sequencing was done on a sample of PBMCs. The receptors shown here come from a man aged 55-75 years in good health.

This clonotype was seen at least ten times. The chain couples TRBV20-1 to TRBJ2-1; no reliable D call. Germline CDR1 DFQATT, CDR2 SNEGSKA (reference sequence). Trimming removed 6 bases from V and 0 bases from J, with 12 bases in between. The CDR3 totals 14 residues. The CDR3 is CSAPPRNSYNEQFF. The DNA of the CDR3 is TGCAGTGCCCCGCCAAGGAACTCCTACAATGAGCAGTTCTTC.

This clonotype was detected many times. The chain employs TRBV20-1 and TRBJ2-7, with no clear D. The germline CDR1 and CDR2 sequences are DFQATT and SNEGSKA (reference sequence). CDR3 length equals 14 residues. The germline V and J ends were trimmed by 8 bases and 1 base, with 18 bases remaining between them. The CDR3 nucleotides are TGCAGTTCCTTCCGGTTTGGCGGTTCCTACGAGCAGTACTTC. Protein sequence: CSSFRFGGSYEQYF.

There are many counts of this clonotype. The chain employs TRBV4-3 and TRBJ2-7, with 9 bases fitting TRBD2. The CDR3 has 14 amino acids. With V trimmed by 2 bases and J by 4 bases, 3 bases remained unmatched. Per germline, CDR1 LGHNA and CDR2 YSLEER. CDR3 loop: CASSQFSGSYEQYF. In DNA, the CDR3 is TGCGCCAGCAGCCAATTTAGCGGGAGTTACGAGCAGTACTTC.

In this sample, this clonotype turned up many times. This chain uses TRBV7-9 with TRBJ1-4, with D uncertain. The V end lost 5 bases, the J end lost 4 bases, and 14 bases lay between the germline ends. Germline-derived CDR1 and CDR2 are SEHNR and FQNEAQ (reference sequence). The CDR3 loop spans 15 amino acids. The CDR3 is CASSDASGINEKLFF. The CDR3 DNA follows: TGTGCCAGCAGCGATGCCTCGGGGATTAATGAAAAACTGTTTTTT.

This clonotype showed up many times. This sequence joins TRBV20-1 and TRBJ2-7; D call uncertain. Trimming pared 2 bases from V and 0 bases from J, leaving 11 bases between. CDR3 size: 14 residues. The germline gives CDR1 DFQATT, CDR2 SNEGSKA (reference sequence). CDR3 nucleotides: TGCAGTGCTAGAAGTGGCGGAAGCTCCTACGAGCAGTACTTC. The encoded protein is CSARSGGSSYEQYF.

Many counts were recorded for this clonotype. The chain combines TRBV7-6 with TRBJ2-7; possibly TRBD2 for D (5 bases). V lost 5 bases, J lost 3 bases, and 14 bases lay in between. Germline-derived CDR1 and CDR2 are SGHVS and FNYEAQ. The CDR3 contains 14 residues. CDR3 sequence (DNA): TGTGCCAGCAGCGCCCGGGCCGGGATCTACGAGCAGTACTTC. Encoded protein: CASSARAGIYEQYF.